This T cell receptor (beta chain) was identified in a study of blood T cell repertoires in COVID-19. Study details: Both acute and convalescent COVID-19 samples were obtained from the United States, Italy and Spain. The cDNA or gDNA used as material had been derived from T cells, B-cell-depleted T cells, or PBMCs.

Clones were sequenced by immunoSEQ multiplex PCR, and TCRdb holds only the in-frame ones, with some missing. Of 50,000 to 65,000 clones listed, around 90% are singletons. V dropped 4 bases and J dropped 7; count of bases not matched to a gene: 6. Per germline, CDR1 SGHNT and CDR2 YYREEE (reference sequence). The CDR3 sequence is 15 residues long. Seattle participants joined during active infection and were tracked over time. The gene calls are TRBV5-4 and TRBJ1-6; 9 positions agree with TRBD1. The clonotype originates from a woman of 80 years or more with COVID-19, enrolled during active disease. The sample taken for sequencing was peripheral blood. The CDR3 DNA sequence: TGTGCCAGCAGCCTACCGGGACAGGGAAATTCACCCCTCCACTTT. Protein product: CASSLPGQGNSPLHF.